These 2 T cell receptor beta chains came from one sample sequenced in a study of blood T cell repertoires in COVID-19. TCRdb keeps only in-frame clones here, not all; method: immunoSEQ multiplex PCR. The sample lists 140,000 to 150,000 clones; roughly 75% were seen once. Sequencing was carried out using PBMCs or T cells enriched from blood (not recorded which). Every receptor here comes from a woman aged 50 to 60 who had recovered from COVID-19.

CDR3 loop: CASSYTGYEQYF. The DNA of the CDR3 is TGTGCCAGCAGTTACACGGGATACGAGCAGTACTTC. This chain joins TRBV6-5 and TRBJ2-7, with a weak D call TRBD2 (5 bases). The V gene's germline CDR1 is MNHEY and CDR2 SVGAGI. Trimming took 2 bases from V and 4 from J, leaving 6 bases between them. The CDR3 is made up of 12 amino acids.

A few counts support this clone. V gene TRBV6-5 combines with J gene TRBJ1-1, with D perhaps matching TRBD1 (6 bases). CDR1 is MNHEY and CDR2 is SVGAGI in the germline V gene. This CDR3 contains 11 residues. Trimming shortened V by 6 bases and J by 10 bases, and 12 bases separated the two germline ends. CDR3 sequence: CASRQGMGAFF. In DNA, the CDR3 is TGTGCCAGCAGACAGGGAATGGGAGCTTTCTTT.